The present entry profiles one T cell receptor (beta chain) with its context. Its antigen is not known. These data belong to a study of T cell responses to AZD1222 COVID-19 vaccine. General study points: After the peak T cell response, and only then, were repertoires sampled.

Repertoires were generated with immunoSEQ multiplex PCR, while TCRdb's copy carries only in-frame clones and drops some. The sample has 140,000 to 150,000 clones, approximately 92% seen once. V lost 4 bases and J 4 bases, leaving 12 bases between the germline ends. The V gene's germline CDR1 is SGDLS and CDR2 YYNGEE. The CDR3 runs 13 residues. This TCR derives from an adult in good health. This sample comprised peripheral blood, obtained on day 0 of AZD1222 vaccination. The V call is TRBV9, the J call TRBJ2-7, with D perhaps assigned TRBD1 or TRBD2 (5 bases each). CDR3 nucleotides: TGTGCCAGCAGCTCACGTGGGGGATACGAGCAGTACTTC. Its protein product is CASSSRGGYEQYF. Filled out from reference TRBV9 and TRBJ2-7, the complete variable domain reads DSGVTQTPKHLITATGQRVTLRCSPRSGDLSVYWYQQSLDQGLQFLIQYYNGEERAKGNILERFSAQQFPDLHSELNLSSLELGDSALYFCASSSRGGYEQYFGPGTRLTVT.